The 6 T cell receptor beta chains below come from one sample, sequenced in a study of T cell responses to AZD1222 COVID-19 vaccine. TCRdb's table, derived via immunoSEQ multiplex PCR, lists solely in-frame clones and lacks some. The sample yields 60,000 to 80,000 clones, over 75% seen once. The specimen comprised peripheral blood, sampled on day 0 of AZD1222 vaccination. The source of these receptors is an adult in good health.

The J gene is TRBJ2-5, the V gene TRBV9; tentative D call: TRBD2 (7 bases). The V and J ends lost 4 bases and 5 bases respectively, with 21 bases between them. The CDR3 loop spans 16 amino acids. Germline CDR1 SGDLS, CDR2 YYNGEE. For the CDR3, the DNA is TGTGCCAGCAGCCCCTATGGGGGGGGGCCGATGGAGACCCAGTACTTC. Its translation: CASSPYGGGPMETQYF.

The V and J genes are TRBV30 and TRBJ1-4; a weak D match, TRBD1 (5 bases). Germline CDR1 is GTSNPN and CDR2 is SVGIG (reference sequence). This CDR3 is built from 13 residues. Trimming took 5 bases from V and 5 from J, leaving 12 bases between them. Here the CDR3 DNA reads TGTGCCTGGGCAGACAGAAAGAATGAAAAACTGTTTTTT. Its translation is CAWADRKNEKLFF.

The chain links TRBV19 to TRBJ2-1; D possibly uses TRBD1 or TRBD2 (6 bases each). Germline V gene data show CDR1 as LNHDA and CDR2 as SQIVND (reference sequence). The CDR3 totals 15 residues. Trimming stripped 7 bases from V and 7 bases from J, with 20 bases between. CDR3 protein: CASTLGGGTLNEQFF. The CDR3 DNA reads TGTGCCAGTACCCTCGGAGGGGGGACTTTAAATGAGCAGTTCTTC.

The CDR3 sequence is CASRPRGGGTEAFF. The CDR3 nucleotides are TGTGCCAGCAGGCCCCGGGGGGGAGGCACTGAAGCTTTCTTT. The gene calls are TRBV6-5 and TRBJ1-1, with a tentative D call TRBD1 (5 bases). The CDR3 covers 14 residues. Per germline, CDR1 MNHEY and CDR2 SVGAGI. V gave up 6 bases and J gave up 4 bases, with 15 bases separating them.

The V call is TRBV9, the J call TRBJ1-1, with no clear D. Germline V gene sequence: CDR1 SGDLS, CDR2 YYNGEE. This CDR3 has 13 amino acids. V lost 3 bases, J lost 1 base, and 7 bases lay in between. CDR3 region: CASSARGNTEAFF. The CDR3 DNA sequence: TGTGCCAGCAGCGCTAGAGGGAACACTGAAGCTTTCTTT.

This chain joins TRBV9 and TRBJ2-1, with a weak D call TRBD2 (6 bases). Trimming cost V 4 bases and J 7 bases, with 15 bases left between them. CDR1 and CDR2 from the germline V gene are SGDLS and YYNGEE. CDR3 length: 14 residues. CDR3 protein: CASSQSGDWNEQFF. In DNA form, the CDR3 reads TGTGCCAGCAGCCAATCGGGGGACTGGAATGAGCAGTTCTTC.